These 5 T cell receptor beta chains came from one sample sequenced in a study of blood T cell repertoires in COVID-19. The method was immunoSEQ multiplex PCR; TCRdb's version includes in-frame clones alone and lacks a portion of them. The profile shows 54,000 or so clones, over 75% of them singletons. What was sequenced was peripheral blood. These receptors were collected from a human donor in a cohort sampled during active COVID-19.

The chain's CDR3 is CASSLGQASEEQYF. CDR3 coding DNA: TGTGCCAGCAGCTTAGGACAGGCATCGGAAGAGCAGTACTTC. The genes are TRBV7-2 and TRBJ2-7, with D possibly being TRBD1 (6 bases). The CDR3 extends over 14 amino acids. The ends were cut back, 1 base at V and 7 bases at J, with 14 bases in the middle. Germline V gene lookup returns CDR1 SGHTA and CDR2 FQGNSA.

CDR3 coding DNA: TGTGCCAGCAGCTCCTGGACTAGCCCGAACACCGGGGAGCTGTTTTTT. Translating it yields CASSSWTSPNTGELFF. This chain joins TRBV7-6 and TRBJ2-2; 8 positions agree with TRBD2. This CDR3 has 16 amino acids. V was pared by 4 bases and J by 0 bases, with 4 bases of the junction left unmatched. Germline CDR1 and CDR2: SGHVS and FNYEAQ.

This chain connects TRBV4-3 to TRBJ1-1; 7 nucleotides align to TRBD1. From germline, CDR1 is LGHNA and CDR2 YSLEER. The CDR3 runs 15 residues. V trimming: 4 bases; J trimming: 7 bases; junction bases outside the gene matches: 12. In DNA, the CDR3 is TGCGCCAGCAGCCCCAGAGGTAGGGGGCAAGGTGAAGCTTTCTTT. It is translated as CASSPRGRGQGEAFF.

This clone was detected a few times. The chain combines TRBV7-2 with TRBJ2-5; TRBD1 is a possible D gene (6 bases). The CDR3 is 15 residues long. CDR1 and CDR2 from the germline V gene are SGHTA and FQGNSA. Trimming pared 5 bases from V and 3 bases from J, leaving 16 bases between. As DNA, the CDR3 is TGTGCCAGCAGCAGGGTCAGGGGCGGTGAAGAGACCCAGTACTTC. Translation gives CASSRVRGGEETQYF.

The chain couples TRBV7-6 to TRBJ2-3, with D tentatively TRBD2 (7 bases). The germline V gene encodes CDR1 SGHVS and CDR2 FNYEAQ. The CDR3 length is 16 residues. V lost 3 bases and J 5 bases, leaving 18 bases between the germline ends. CDR3 sequence reads: CASSFQGRAGGDTQYF. CDR3 coding DNA: TGTGCCAGCAGCTTCCAGGGGAGGGCCGGGGGAGATACGCAGTATTTT.